The T cell receptor beta chain described here comes from a study of cytomegalovirus exposure and HLA in healthy donors. With respect to this clone: The target antigen is unknown.

Overall study findings and caveats: Earlier analysis yielded a pattern in which most TCR beta V segments were productive about 90% or about 30% of the time.

The study ran its PCR with 60 Vbeta and 13 Jbeta primers. Only in-frame clones appear in the TCRdb table, and some are missing; sequencing was by immunoSEQ multiplex PCR. The sample lists 120,000 or so clones, 70% to 80% seen once, with nearly 8.5% in the top ten. CDR3 size: 11 residues. Deletions cut 6 bases from V and 7 bases from J, with 9 bases between. Germline assignment: CDR1 MNHEY and CDR2 SVGAGI. V usage is TRBV6-5 and J usage is TRBJ1-2; D may be TRBD1 (5 bases). The sample was PBMCs. The TCR sequence derives from a woman in her forties in good health and CMV-seropositive. CDR3 in DNA: TGTGCCAGCAGCACAGGTAGTGGCTACACCTTC. The encoded protein is CASSTGSGYTF.